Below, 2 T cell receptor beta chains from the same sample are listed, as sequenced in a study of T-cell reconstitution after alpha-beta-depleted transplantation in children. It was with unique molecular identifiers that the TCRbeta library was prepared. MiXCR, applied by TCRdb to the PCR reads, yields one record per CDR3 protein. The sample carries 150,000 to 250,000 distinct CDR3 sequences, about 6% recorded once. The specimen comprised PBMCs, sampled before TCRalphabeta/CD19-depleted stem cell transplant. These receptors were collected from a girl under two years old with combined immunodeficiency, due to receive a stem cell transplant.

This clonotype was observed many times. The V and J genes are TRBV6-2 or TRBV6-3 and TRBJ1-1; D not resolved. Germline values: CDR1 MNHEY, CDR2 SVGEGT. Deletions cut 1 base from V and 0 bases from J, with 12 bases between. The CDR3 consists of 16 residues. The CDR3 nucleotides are TGTGCCAGCAGTTACTTAGCTAGAACGATGAACACTGAAGCTTTCTTT. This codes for CASSYLARTMNTEAFF.

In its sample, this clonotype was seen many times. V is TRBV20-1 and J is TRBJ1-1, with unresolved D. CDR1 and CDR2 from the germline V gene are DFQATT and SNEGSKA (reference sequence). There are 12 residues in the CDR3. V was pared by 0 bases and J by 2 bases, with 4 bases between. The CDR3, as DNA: TGCAGTGCTAGAGACTTTAACACTGAAGCTTTCTTT. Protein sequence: CSARDFNTEAFF.